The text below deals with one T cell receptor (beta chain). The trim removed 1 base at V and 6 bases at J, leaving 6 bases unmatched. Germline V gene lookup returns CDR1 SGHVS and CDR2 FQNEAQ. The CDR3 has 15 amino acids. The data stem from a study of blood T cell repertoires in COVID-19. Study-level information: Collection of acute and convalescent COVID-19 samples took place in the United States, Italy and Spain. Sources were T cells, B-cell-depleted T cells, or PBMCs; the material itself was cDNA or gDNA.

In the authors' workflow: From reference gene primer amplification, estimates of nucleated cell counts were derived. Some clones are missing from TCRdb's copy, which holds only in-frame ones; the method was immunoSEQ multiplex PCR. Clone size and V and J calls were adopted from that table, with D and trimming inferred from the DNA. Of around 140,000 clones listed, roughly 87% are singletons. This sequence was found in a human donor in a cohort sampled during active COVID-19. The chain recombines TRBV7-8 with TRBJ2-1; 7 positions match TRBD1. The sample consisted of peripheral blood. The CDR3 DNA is TGTGCCAGCAGCTTAGTAAGGGACAGCACCAATGAGCAGTTCTTC. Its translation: CASSLVRDSTNEQFF.